The T cell receptor beta chain described here comes from a study of blood T cell repertoires in COVID-19 (dated by TCRdb to 2019 to 2021). Study-wide context: The collaborator samples originated in the United States, Italy and Spain and spanned the acute and convalescent phases of COVID-19. The prospective study material was composed of cDNA or gDNA derived from T cells, B-cell-depleted T cells, or PBMCs. A de-identified subject ID, COVID-19 status, age in years and sex were almost always included in the sample metadata. Deeply sampled blood TCRbeta repertoires from subjects exposed to, actively infected with, or recovered from COVID-19 were included in the dataset. The repertoires were released in a freely available public database intended as a resource for research on the immune response to SARS-CoV-2. Samples were obtained from the ongoing ImmuneRACE study (first 160 participants) and from over 1,000 subjects provided by 6 global collaborators. Where available, HLA class I and class II types were taken from metadata supplied by the sample provider and were not determined by assay-based typing.

The CDR3 measures 16 amino acids from cysteine to phenylalanine. This entry keeps only the CDR3 DNA: 48 bases, framed from base 1. Remarks on this clone: No antigen is known for it. Within one base of it there is no much larger clone, and no base qualities were kept.

Paper-wide results and their limitations: The amount of clinical and demographic metadata varied by source and participant and was provided uncurated.

TCRbeta CDR3 regions were amplified from genomic DNA by means of the immunoSEQ Assay, a bias-controlled multiplex PCR. The authors' pipeline ran thus. The number of nucleated cells in each sample was estimated by amplification of reference gene primers within the assay. To quantify the absolute abundance of each unique TCRbeta CDR3 rearrangement, sequence reads were collapsed and filtered. For each sample, productive Simpson clonality was calculated as the square root of Simpson's diversity index across productive rearrangements. As stored in TCRdb, this immuneACCESS dataset retains in-frame rearrangements with V and J assigned. A fraction of the clones does not appear; measured against another copy, unresolved V genes explain less than half of the discrepancy, and the remainder lacks a known reason. The V and J calls and clone size come from that table; D and trimming were worked out from the DNA. This sample holds roughly 97,000 clones; roughly 91% were observed only once. The ten top clones hold approximately 5% of the sample.

Whole blood was collected in K2EDTA tubes by collaborating institutions according to the institutions' own protocols. Collaborator samples were shipped for TCRbeta analysis as frozen whole blood, isolated PBMCs, or DNA extracted from either sample type. Input material: peripheral blood. This sequence uses TRBV21-1 and TRBJ2-4; TRBD1 is taken as the D call from the table, unchecked against the DNA. TRBV21-1 is labeled a pseudogene. This receptor was taken from a human donor in a cohort sampled during active COVID-19. In nucleotide form, the sequence is TGTGCCAGCAGCATCAGTGTTAATTTAGCCAAAAACATTCAGTACTTC. Its product reads: CASSISVNLAKNIQYF.